This T cell receptor delta chain derives from a study of gamma-delta T cells after stem cell transplantation. TCRdb reanalysed the RT-PCR reads via CATT. The sample lists 1,500 or so delta-chain clones; 2.4% were seen once. V shed 1 base and J 2 bases; nucleotides not matched to a gene: 21. Germline CDR1 and CDR2: GEAIGNYY and EKD. The CDR3 runs to 22 residues. This clone has more than one count but fewer than ten. In the same sample, other DNA sequences code for this CDR3. The sequenced material came from gamma-delta T cells. This sequence originates from a human donor. It is not recorded whose cells these are; they may come from a transplant donor. This sequence joins TRDV2 and TRDJ1; the match to TRDD3 covers 13 bases. The CDR3, as DNA: TGTGCCTGTGACACGGTGACTGGGGGCCTACTGGGGGATACGCGAGGGACCGATAAACTCATCTTT. Its protein product is CACDTVTGGLLGDTRGTDKLIF.